These T cell receptor beta chains were read from a single sample in a study of T cell repertoires in cytomegalovirus infection. No antigen has been assigned to these receptors. A single record per CDR3 protein comes from TCRdb applying MiXCR to the reads. The sample lists around 800,000 distinct CDR3 sequences; 30% to 35% were seen once. Sequenced material: cultured CD8+ T cells from PBMCs, taken from culture after CMV antigen stimulation. These receptors were obtained from a human donor in good health (CMV status not recorded). Some clones in this sample may be carry-over from other donors' samples. CDR3s include the opening cysteine and the closing phenylalanine or tryptophan. D genes are given only for firm matches. Clone size is not always given. Where it is, it says once, few, many or a class for expanded clones.

j_call: TRBJ2-3; d_call: NA; v_call: TRBV7-3; clone_size: many; cdr3_nt: TGTGCCAGCAGCTCGTCCTATGGCGGGGCGCCAGATACGCAGTATTTT; cdr3_aa: CASSSSYGGAPDTQYF
j_call: TRBJ2-1; d_call: TRBD2; v_call: TRBV15; clone_size: NA; cdr3_nt: TGTGCCACCAGCCCCTGGGAGGGACCCTCCTACAATGAGCAGTTCTTC; cdr3_aa: CATSPWEGPSYNEQFF
j_call: TRBJ1-4; d_call: NA; v_call: TRBV5-1; clone_size: NA; cdr3_nt: TGCGCCAGCAGCTTGAGAAAAAACGAAAAACTGTTTTTT; cdr3_aa: CASSLRKNEKLFF
j_call: TRBJ2-1; d_call: NA; v_call: TRBV6-2/TRBV6-3; clone_size: few; cdr3_nt: TGTGCCAGCAGTTACTCCAATTCAGACGCTACCCCCAATGAGCAGTTCTTC; cdr3_aa: CASSYSNSDATPNEQFF
j_call: TRBJ1-2; d_call: NA; v_call: TRBV10-2; clone_size: NA; cdr3_nt: TGCGCCATCTCGGGGGGGGGAAATGGCTACACCTTC; cdr3_aa: CAISGGGNGYTF
j_call: TRBJ1-1; d_call: NA; v_call: TRBV7-9; clone_size: few; cdr3_nt: TGTGCCAGCAGCTCGACGCCCAGGGTTGGCGTAGCTTTCTTT; cdr3_aa: CASSSTPRVGVAFF
j_call: TRBJ1-2; d_call: NA; v_call: TRBV7-9; clone_size: many; cdr3_nt: TGTGCCAGCCCTTCGACGGGCCCTCCTTCATTC; cdr3_aa: CASPSTGPPSF
j_call: TRBJ2-4; d_call: NA; v_call: TRBV2; clone_size: NA; cdr3_nt: TGTGCCAGCAGTGAAAATGAAATTCAGTACTTC; cdr3_aa: CASSENEIQYF
j_call: TRBJ2-3; d_call: NA; v_call: TRBV24-1; clone_size: few; cdr3_nt: TGTGCCACCAGTGAAGGGGAGATGACGACAGATACGCAGTATTTT; cdr3_aa: CATSEGEMTTDTQYF
j_call: TRBJ2-1; d_call: NA; v_call: TRBV12-3/TRBV12-4; clone_size: NA; cdr3_nt: TGTGCCAGCAGTTCCGGGGCAGCTCGCGTTAATGAGCAGTTCTTC; cdr3_aa: CASSSGAARVNEQFF
j_call: TRBJ2-2; d_call: NA; v_call: TRBV4-1; clone_size: many; cdr3_nt: TGCGCCAGCAGCCAAGGAGCGAACACCGGGGAGCTGTTTTTT; cdr3_aa: CASSQGANTGELFF
j_call: TRBJ1-2; d_call: NA; v_call: TRBV6-5; clone_size: few; cdr3_nt: TGTGCCAGCAGTTACTCGTTCCCGGGGGGCGGCGTCTATGGCTACACCTTC; cdr3_aa: CASSYSFPGGGVYGYTF
j_call: TRBJ1-1; d_call: NA; v_call: TRBV9; clone_size: NA; cdr3_nt: TGTGCCAGCAGCGTACGGGGGATGAACACTGAAGCTTTCTTT; cdr3_aa: CASSVRGMNTEAFF
j_call: TRBJ1-1; d_call: NA; v_call: TRBV10-3; clone_size: NA; cdr3_nt: TGTGCCATCAGTGAGTCTCCCGGGCCCGGGTTAGGGGACACTGAAGCTTTCTTT; cdr3_aa: CAISESPGPGLGDTEAFF
j_call: TRBJ1-2; d_call: TRBD1; v_call: TRBV28; clone_size: NA; cdr3_nt: TGTGCCAGCAGCCAGGACAGGGCCGATAACTATGGCTACACCTTC; cdr3_aa: CASSQDRADNYGYTF
j_call: TRBJ2-4; d_call: NA; v_call: TRBV19; clone_size: few; cdr3_nt: TGTGCCAGTAGTATAGCAGGGGGGGGCCACATTCAGTACTTC; cdr3_aa: CASSIAGGGHIQYF
j_call: TRBJ2-3; d_call: NA; v_call: TRBV12-3/TRBV12-4; clone_size: few; cdr3_nt: TGTGCCAGCAGTTTAGGATACAGGGACACAGATACGCAGTATTTT; cdr3_aa: CASSLGYRDTDTQYF
j_call: TRBJ1-1; d_call: TRBD1; v_call: TRBV5-3; clone_size: few; cdr3_nt: TGTGCCAGAAGCTTGGTGGGACAGGGGATGTCCCTGAGCACTGAAGCTTTCTTT; cdr3_aa: CARSLVGQGMSLSTEAFF
j_call: TRBJ2-2; d_call: NA; v_call: TRBV29-1; clone_size: NA; cdr3_nt: TGCAGCGTTGCCCGGAACACCGGGGAGCTGTTTTTT; cdr3_aa: CSVARNTGELFF
j_call: TRBJ1-1; d_call: NA; v_call: TRBV12-3/TRBV12-4; clone_size: many; cdr3_nt: TGTGCCAGTTGCCTGGGGGGAAAGGGGGTCCCTGAAGCTTTCTTT; cdr3_aa: CASCLGGKGVPEAFF
j_call: TRBJ2-5; d_call: TRBD1; v_call: TRBV7-9; clone_size: few; cdr3_nt: TGTGCCAGCAGCTCGGGACAGAAAAAAGAGACCCAGTACTTC; cdr3_aa: CASSSGQKKETQYF
j_call: TRBJ1-5; d_call: TRBD1; v_call: TRBV27; clone_size: NA; cdr3_nt: TGTGCCAGCAGCCGCCTTGGGGACAGGCTCAATCAGCCCCAGCATTTT; cdr3_aa: CASSRLGDRLNQPQHF
j_call: TRBJ2-3; d_call: NA; v_call: TRBV27; clone_size: few; cdr3_nt: TGTGCCAGCACGCCGCTAAGGACGGGCACAGATACGCAGTATTTT; cdr3_aa: CASTPLRTGTDTQYF
j_call: TRBJ2-3; d_call: TRBD1; v_call: TRBV27; clone_size: NA; cdr3_nt: TGTGCCAGCAGTTTAACCGGGACAGGGGGTGCTACGCAGTATTTT; cdr3_aa: CASSLTGTGGATQYF
j_call: TRBJ2-3; d_call: NA; v_call: TRBV6-5; clone_size: NA; cdr3_nt: TGTGCCAGCAGTTATGAAAGGGTCACAGATACGCAGTATTTT; cdr3_aa: CASSYERVTDTQYF
j_call: TRBJ2-7; d_call: NA; v_call: TRBV7-7; clone_size: NA; cdr3_nt: TGTGCTAGCAGCCCCGACGGGAGCTCCTACGAGCAGTACTTC; cdr3_aa: CASSPDGSSYEQYF
j_call: TRBJ1-2; d_call: TRBD1; v_call: TRBV4-2; clone_size: NA; cdr3_nt: TGTGCCAGCAGCCAGCTCCGGGACAGGGGGGTTGGCTACACCTTC; cdr3_aa: CASSQLRDRGVGYTF
j_call: TRBJ2-7; d_call: NA; v_call: TRBV6-1; clone_size: NA; cdr3_nt: TGTGCCAGCAGTGATTTGGACCGACGATACGAGCAGTACTTC; cdr3_aa: CASSDLDRRYEQYF
j_call: TRBJ2-1; d_call: NA; v_call: TRBV12-3/TRBV12-4; clone_size: NA; cdr3_nt: TGTGCCAGCAGTAAGGACGGCAATGAGCAGTTCTTC; cdr3_aa: CASSKDGNEQFF
j_call: TRBJ1-1; d_call: NA; v_call: TRBV15; clone_size: NA; cdr3_nt: TGTGCCACCACGGCATACCCTCGGACTGAAGCTTTCTTT; cdr3_aa: CATTAYPRTEAFF
j_call: TRBJ2-1; d_call: NA; v_call: TRBV4-1; clone_size: NA; cdr3_nt: TGCGCCAGCAGCCAGTGGGGGGAACCCTACAATGAGCAGTTCTTC; cdr3_aa: CASSQWGEPYNEQFF
j_call: TRBJ2-1; d_call: TRBD1; v_call: TRBV27; clone_size: NA; cdr3_nt: TGTGCCAGCAGTCACAGGGGTAGTTTCAATGAGCAGTTCTTC; cdr3_aa: CASSHRGSFNEQFF
j_call: TRBJ2-1; d_call: TRBD1; v_call: TRBV5-1; clone_size: NA; cdr3_nt: TGCGCCAGCAGCTGGGACAGGGGAACAGTCAATGAGCAGTTCTTC; cdr3_aa: CASSWDRGTVNEQFF
j_call: TRBJ1-1; d_call: TRBD1; v_call: TRBV25-1; clone_size: few; cdr3_nt: TGTGCCAGCAGTGAGGGGGTTCAGGGGGCGACGACGAACACTGAAGCTTTCTTT; cdr3_aa: CASSEGVQGATTNTEAFF
j_call: TRBJ2-5; d_call: NA; v_call: TRBV2; clone_size: NA; cdr3_nt: TGTGCCAGCATATGGAGGAGTGGAGAGACCCAGTACTTC; cdr3_aa: CASIWRSGETQYF
j_call: TRBJ1-5; d_call: TRBD1; v_call: TRBV5-1; clone_size: NA; cdr3_nt: TGCGCCAGCAGCCTTGGGACAGGGGATCAGCCCCAGCATTTT; cdr3_aa: CASSLGTGDQPQHF
j_call: TRBJ1-4; d_call: NA; v_call: TRBV6-1; clone_size: few; cdr3_nt: TGTGCCAGCAGTGAAGTTAAGAAAAGCTATAATGAAAAACTGTTTTTT; cdr3_aa: CASSEVKKSYNEKLFF